Below, 5 T cell receptor beta chains from the same sample are listed, as sequenced in a study of CD8 T cells in ankylosing spondylitis (dated by TCRdb to 2016 to 2017). Libraries were made using 5' RACE. These reads were obtained on an Illumina HiSeq 2500. Using fastp trimming at Q25 and MiXCR clonotype assembly, TCRdb reanalyzed the public sequencing data and kept in-frame beta chains. Under each unique CDR3 protein, matching rows form one entry showing the most common genes and DNA. The sample includes roughly 150,000 distinct CDR3 sequences, with 30% to 40% observed a single time. Approximately 5.9% of the sample is held by the ten biggest clonotypes. Sequencing input: synovial fluid, either unsorted or a sorted T cell fraction (not recorded which). The source is a male donor with ankylosing spondylitis.

This clonotype was seen more than once but under ten times. The chain carries TRBV18 and TRBJ2-3; 7 nucleotides agree with TRBD2. The CDR3 runs to 15 residues. From germline, CDR1 is KGHSH and CDR2 LQKENI. V lost 2 bases, J lost 5 bases, and 7 bases stayed unmatched. CDR3 coding DNA: TGTGCCAGCTCACCAAGGCGGGAGTTTGGAGATACGCAGTATTTT. Translation gives CASSPRREFGDTQYF. The entire variable domain, with the rest obtained from reference TRBV18 and TRBJ2-3, is as follows: NAGVMQNPRHLVRRRGQEARLRCSPMKGHSHVYWYRQLPEEGLKFMVYLQKENIIDESGMPKERFSAEFPKEGPSILRIQQVVRGDSAAYFCASSPRREFGDTQYFGPGTRLTVL.

This clonotype showed up just a few times. The chain combines TRBV4-3 with TRBJ2-2, with 10 bases that match TRBD2. This CDR3 has 17 residues. The ends lost 0 bases at V and 3 bases at J; junction bases unmatched: 4. Germline V gene sequence: CDR1 LGHNA, CDR2 YSLEER. The CDR3 loop is CASSQETAGGYTGELFF. Written as DNA, the CDR3 is TGCGCCAGCAGCCAAGAAACAGCGGGAGGGTACACCGGGGAGCTGTTTTTT.

This clonotype was found many times. The chain combines TRBV20-1 with TRBJ1-4; TRBD1 is a possible D gene (6 bases). This CDR3 has 12 residues. The V end lost 4 bases, the J end lost 4 bases, and 7 bases lay between the germline ends. Germline V lookup: CDR1 DFQATT, CDR2 SNEGSKA (reference sequence). DNA for the CDR3: TGCAGTGCTAAGGGGGATAATGAAAAACTGTTTTTT. Protein: CSAKGDNEKLFF.

The sample holds many counts of this clonotype. The chain combines TRBV11-2 with TRBJ2-1; 12 nucleotides line up with TRBD1. This CDR3 has 19 amino acids. V was pared by 5 bases and J by 0 bases, with 11 bases of the junction left unmatched. Per the germline V gene, CDR1 is SGHAT and CDR2 is FQNNGV. The CDR3 region is CASSHRDRGLRNSYNEQFF. The CDR3 DNA is TGTGCCAGCAGCCACCGGGACAGGGGGCTACGAAACTCCTACAATGAGCAGTTCTTC. Filled out from reference TRBV11-2 and TRBJ2-1, the complete variable domain reads EAGVAQSPRYKIIEKRQSVAFWCNPISGHATLYWYQQILGQGPKLLIQFQNNGVVDDSQLPKDRFSAERLKGVDSTLKIQPAKLEDSAVYLCASSHRDRGLRNSYNEQFFGPGTRLTVL.

V is TRBV6-1 and J is TRBJ2-7, with TRBD1 identical over 8 bases. The V gene's germline CDR1 is MNHNS and CDR2 SASEGT. The CDR3 totals 18 residues. V dropped 6 bases and J dropped 0; count of bases not matched to a gene: 16. DNA of the CDR3: TGTGCCAGCAGCCGATCGCCATTACAGGGGGGAACCTCCTACGAGCAGTACTTC. This codes for CASSRSPLQGGTSYEQYF.